This is a list of T cell receptor beta chains from one sample in a study of blood T cell repertoires in COVID-19. TCRdb's table, derived via immunoSEQ multiplex PCR, lists solely in-frame clones and lacks some. The sample contains 150,000 or so clones, about nine tenths of which appear only once. Sequencing input: PBMCs or T cells enriched from blood (not recorded which). Receptors originate from a woman in her thirties or forties who had been exposed to COVID-19. Both conserved end residues are part of each CDR3. Each record gives: D gene, V gene, J gene, clone size, CDR3 protein, CDR3 DNA. The D gene is left open where the match is weak. Expanded clones get a size class; other rows say once, few or many, or leave the size out.

D: TRBD2; V: TRBV6-5; J: TRBJ2-1; size: few; CDR3: CASRVGGEVNEQFF; DNA: TGTGCCAGCAGGGTCGGGGGGGAAGTAAATGAGCAGTTCTTC
D: TRBD1; V: TRBV6-5; J: TRBJ2-2; size: -; CDR3: CASRDRPNTGELFF; DNA: TGTGCCAGCAGGGACAGGCCAAACACCGGGGAGCTGTTTTTT
D: TRBD1; V: TRBV7-9; J: TRBJ1-2; size: -; CDR3: CASSQPADRDYGYTF; DNA: TGTGCCAGCAGCCAACCCGCGGACAGGGACTATGGCTACACCTTC
D: TRBD1; V: TRBV11-2; J: TRBJ1-4; size: -; CDR3: CASSRDRQSEKLFF; DNA: TGTGCCAGCAGCCGGGACAGACAATCTGAAAAACTGTTTTTT
D: TRBD1; V: TRBV12-3/TRBV12-4; J: TRBJ1-2; size: -; CDR3: CASSPQGGYGYTF; DNA: TGTGCCAGCAGTCCACAGGGGGGGTATGGCTACACCTTC
D: -; V: TRBV7-6; J: TRBJ1-1; size: -; CDR3: CASSLRENTEAFF; DNA: TGTGCCAGCAGCTTACGGGAAAACACTGAAGCTTTCTTT
D: TRBD1; V: TRBV5-1; J: TRBJ1-2; size: -; CDR3: CASSLAGQGAIYGYTF; DNA: TGCGCCAGCAGCTTGGCGGGACAGGGGGCTATCTATGGCTACACCTTC
D: -; V: TRBV19; J: TRBJ1-5; size: -; CDR3: CASTFPGGNQPQHF; DNA: TGTGCCAGTACTTTTCCAGGGGGCAATCAGCCCCAGCATTTT
D: TRBD2; V: TRBV11-2; J: TRBJ2-6; size: few; CDR3: CASSLVSSGGAAGANVLTF; DNA: TGTGCCAGCAGCTTAGTCTCTAGCGGGGGGGCTGCTGGGGCCAACGTCCTGACTTTC
D: TRBD2; V: TRBV11-2; J: TRBJ2-2; size: -; CDR3: CASGAGGPGELFF; DNA: TGTGCCAGCGGGGCGGGGGGGCCCGGGGAGCTGTTTTTT
D: TRBD2; V: TRBV7-7; J: TRBJ2-3; size: -; CDR3: CASSLGRGLAGGYTDTQYF; DNA: TGTGCCAGCAGCTTGGGACGCGGACTAGCGGGAGGATACACAGATACGCAGTATTTT
D: -; V: TRBV28; J: TRBJ2-5; size: -; CDR3: CASSLSRGETQYF; DNA: TGTGCCAGCAGTTTATCTAGGGGGGAGACCCAGTACTTC
D: TRBD1; V: TRBV5-1; J: TRBJ2-2; size: -; CDR3: CASRDDRGNTGELFF; DNA: TGCGCCAGTAGGGACGACAGGGGGAACACCGGGGAGCTGTTTTTT
D: -; V: TRBV27; J: TRBJ1-1; size: -; CDR3: CASRVLATGTEAFF; DNA: TGTGCCAGCAGAGTATTAGCGACGGGGACTGAAGCTTTCTTT
D: TRBD1; V: TRBV6-1; J: TRBJ1-2; size: -; CDR3: CASSEASGGNYGYTF; DNA: TGTGCCAGCAGTGAAGCTTCAGGGGGGAACTATGGCTACACCTTC
D: TRBD1; V: TRBV10-3; J: TRBJ1-1; size: -; CDR3: CAIRTGGGTEAFF; DNA: TGTGCCATCAGAACAGGGGGCGGCACTGAAGCTTTCTTT
D: TRBD1; V: TRBV7-9; J: TRBJ1-2; size: -; CDR3: CASTETGASYGYTF; DNA: TGTGCCAGCACTGAGACAGGGGCTAGCTATGGCTACACCTTC
D: -; V: TRBV29-1; J: TRBJ2-1; size: -; CDR3: CSVEGQGTGSYNEQFF; DNA: TGCAGCGTTGAAGGTCAGGGGACCGGCTCCTACAATGAGCAGTTCTTC
D: -; V: TRBV18; J: TRBJ1-4; size: -; CDR3: CASSLNPVANEKLFF; DNA: TGTGCCAGCTCCCTGAACCCGGTGGCTAATGAAAAACTGTTTTTT
D: -; V: TRBV9; J: TRBJ2-5; size: -; CDR3: CASSVGSDLYQETQYF; DNA: TGTGCCAGCAGCGTTGGCAGCGATTTGTACCAAGAGACCCAGTACTTC